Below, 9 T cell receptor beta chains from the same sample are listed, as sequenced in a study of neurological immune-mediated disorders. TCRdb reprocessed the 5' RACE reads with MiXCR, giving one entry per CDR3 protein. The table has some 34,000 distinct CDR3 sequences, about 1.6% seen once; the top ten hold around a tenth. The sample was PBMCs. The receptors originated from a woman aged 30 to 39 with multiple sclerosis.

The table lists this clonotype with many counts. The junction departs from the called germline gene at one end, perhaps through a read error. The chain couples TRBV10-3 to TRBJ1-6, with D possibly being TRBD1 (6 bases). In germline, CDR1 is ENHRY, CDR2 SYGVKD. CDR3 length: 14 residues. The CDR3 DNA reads TGTGCCATCAGTGGGCAGGGGCATGATTCACCCCTACACTTT. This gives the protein CAISGQGHDSPLHF.

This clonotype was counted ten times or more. CDR3 in amino acids: CAISGTDSYEQYF. CDR3 in DNA: TGTGCCATCAGTGGTACAGACTCCTACGAGCAGTACTTC. V is TRBV10-3 and J is TRBJ2-7, with D hard to call. The germline V and J ends were trimmed by 4 bases and 0 bases, with 7 bases remaining between them. CDR1 ENHRY and CDR2 SYGVKD come from the germline V gene. The CDR3 has 13 residues.

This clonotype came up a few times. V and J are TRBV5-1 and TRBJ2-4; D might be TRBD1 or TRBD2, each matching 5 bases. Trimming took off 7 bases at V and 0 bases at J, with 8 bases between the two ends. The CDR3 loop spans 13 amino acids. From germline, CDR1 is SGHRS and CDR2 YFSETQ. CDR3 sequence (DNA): TGCGCCAGCGGGGACGGAGCCAAAAACATTCAGTACTTC. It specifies CASGDGAKNIQYF.

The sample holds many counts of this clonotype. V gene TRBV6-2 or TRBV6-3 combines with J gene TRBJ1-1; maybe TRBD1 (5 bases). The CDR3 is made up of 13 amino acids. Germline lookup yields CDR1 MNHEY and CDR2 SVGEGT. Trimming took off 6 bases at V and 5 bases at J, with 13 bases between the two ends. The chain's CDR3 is CASRAQGGTEAFF. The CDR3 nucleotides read TGTGCCAGCAGGGCTCAGGGTGGAACTGAAGCTTTCTTT.

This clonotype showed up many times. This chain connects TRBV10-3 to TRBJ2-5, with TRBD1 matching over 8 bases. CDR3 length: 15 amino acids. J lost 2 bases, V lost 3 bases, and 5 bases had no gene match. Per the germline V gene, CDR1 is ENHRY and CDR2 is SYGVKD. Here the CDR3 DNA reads TGTGCCATCAGTGATGTCGGACAGGGACAAGAGACCCAGTACTTC. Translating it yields CAISDVGQGQETQYF.

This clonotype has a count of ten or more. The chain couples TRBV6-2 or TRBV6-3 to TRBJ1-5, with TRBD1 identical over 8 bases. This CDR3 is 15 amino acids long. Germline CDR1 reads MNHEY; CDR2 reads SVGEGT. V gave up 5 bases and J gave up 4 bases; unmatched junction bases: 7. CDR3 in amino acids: CASSTFGTGNQPQHF. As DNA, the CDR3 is TGTGCCAGCAGTACGTTCGGGACAGGAAATCAGCCCCAGCATTTT.

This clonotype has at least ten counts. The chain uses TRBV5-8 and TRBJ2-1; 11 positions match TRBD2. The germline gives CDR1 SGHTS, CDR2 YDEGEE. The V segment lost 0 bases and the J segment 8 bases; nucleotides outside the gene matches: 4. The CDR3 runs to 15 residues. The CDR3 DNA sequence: TGTGCCAGCAGCTTGGGACTAGCGGGGAGTTATGAGCAGTTCTTC. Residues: CASSLGLAGSYEQFF.

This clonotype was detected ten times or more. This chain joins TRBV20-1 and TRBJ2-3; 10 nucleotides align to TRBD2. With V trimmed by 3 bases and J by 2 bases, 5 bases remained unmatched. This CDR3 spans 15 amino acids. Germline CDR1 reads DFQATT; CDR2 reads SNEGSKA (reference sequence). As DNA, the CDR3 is TGCAGTGCTAGCGTACTAGCGGGGTACACAGATACGCAGTATTTT. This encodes CSASVLAGYTDTQYF.

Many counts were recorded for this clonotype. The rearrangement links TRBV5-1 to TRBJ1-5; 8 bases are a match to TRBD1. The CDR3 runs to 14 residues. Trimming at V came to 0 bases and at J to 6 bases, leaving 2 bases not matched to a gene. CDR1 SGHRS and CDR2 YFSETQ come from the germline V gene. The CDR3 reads CASSLDRGTQPQHF. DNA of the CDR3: TGCGCCAGCAGCTTGGACAGGGGGACTCAGCCCCAGCATTTT.